Each of the 23 T cell receptor beta chains below was sequenced from the same sample in a study of T cell responses to AZD1222 COVID-19 vaccine. Profiling relied on immunoSEQ multiplex PCR, and the TCRdb table lists in-frame clones only, not all of them. The data hold more than 95,000 clones, with roughly nine tenths observed a single time. The sample in question was peripheral blood, obtained on day 0 of AZD1222 vaccination. These receptors all stem from an adult in good health.

The chain uses TRBV19 and TRBJ1-1; 9 bases fit TRBD1. Trimming took 8 bases from V and 4 from J; bases not matched to a gene: 8. The CDR3 is made up of 14 amino acids. Germline V gene sequence: CDR1 LNHDA, CDR2 SQIVND (reference sequence). The CDR3 nucleotides are TGTGCCAGTGAAAGACAGGGGGGAGGCACTGAAGCTTTCTTT. It codes for CASERQGGGTEAFF.

The V and J genes are TRBV5-1 and TRBJ2-3; no reliable D call. CDR3 length: 15 residues. Germline CDR1 reads SGHRS; CDR2 reads YFSETQ. The V end was cut by 0 bases, the J end by 6 bases, with 14 bases between. DNA for the CDR3: TGCGCCAGCAGCTTGGATTCCCCGACGGTCGATACGCAGTATTTT. It specifies CASSLDSPTVDTQYF.

This chain uses TRBV6-5 with TRBJ2-7; D is possibly TRBD1 or TRBD2 (5 bases each). V lost 6 bases to trimming and J lost 2 bases, with 11 bases between them. The CDR3 length is 13 residues. Germline-derived CDR1 and CDR2 are MNHEY and SVGAGI. DNA of the CDR3: TGTGCCAGCAGGCTCAGAGGGGCCTACGAGCAGTACTTC. Protein sequence: CASRLRGAYEQYF.

V is TRBV7-2 and J is TRBJ2-7; tentatively, D is TRBD2 (5 bases). CDR1 and CDR2 from the germline V gene are SGHTA and FQGNSA. V was trimmed by 0 bases and J by 2 bases, leaving 8 bases between them. The CDR3 runs 14 residues. In DNA form, the CDR3 reads TGTGCCAGCAGCTTAGCGGAGGTAACCTACGAGCAGTACTTC. Amino acid sequence: CASSLAEVTYEQYF.

The chain combines TRBV19 with TRBJ2-3; D possibly corresponds to TRBD1 (5 bases). Germline V gene data show CDR1 as LNHDA and CDR2 as SQIVND (reference sequence). The V and J ends lost 6 bases and 1 base respectively, with 17 bases between them. CDR3 size: 16 residues. For the CDR3, the DNA is TGTGCCAGTAGCTACCGGCGGAAAGGGGGCACAGATACGCAGTATTTT. This encodes CASSYRRKGGTDTQYF.

The gene calls are TRBV10-1 and TRBJ2-5; D remains ambiguous. CDR1 and CDR2 (germline): WNHNN, SYGVQD (reference sequence). Trimming cost V 2 bases and J 0 bases, with 13 bases left between them. This CDR3 region has 16 residues. In DNA form, the CDR3 reads TGCGCCAGCAGTGAGGAGGTTAAGGGCAACCAAGAGACCCAGTACTTC. Its translation: CASSEEVKGNQETQYF.

This sequence joins TRBV28 and TRBJ2-7; D is undetermined. There are 10 residues in the CDR3. Germline values: CDR1 MDHEN, CDR2 SYDVKM. Deletions cut 4 bases from V and 5 bases from J, with 3 bases between. The CDR3 here is CASSSNEQYF. The CDR3 bases are TGTGCCAGCAGTTCCAACGAGCAGTACTTC.

The V call is TRBV18, the J call TRBJ2-7; 7 bases are a match to TRBD1. J lost 5 bases, V lost 8 bases, and 9 bases had no gene match. The CDR3 is made up of 13 amino acids. The V gene's germline CDR1 is KGHSH and CDR2 LQKENI. CDR3: CASRTGAMNEQYF. In DNA, the CDR3 is TGTGCCAGCCGTACAGGGGCGATGAACGAGCAGTACTTC.

This chain links TRBV7-9 with TRBJ1-2; a weak D match, TRBD1 (6 bases). Trimming removed 5 bases at V and 8 bases at J, with 18 bases between. Germline V CDR1 and CDR2: SEHNR, FQNEAQ (reference sequence). The CDR3 is 14 residues long. CDR3 bases: TGTGCCAGCAGCCCCTGGACAGAGATAAGGGGCTACACCTTC. Translation gives CASSPWTEIRGYTF.

The rearrangement joins TRBV7-2 to TRBJ2-1, with 9 bases lining up with TRBD1. V was clipped by 5 bases and J by 7 bases; unmatched bases: 3. The V gene's germline CDR1 is SGHTA and CDR2 FQGNSA. The CDR3 length is 13 residues. The CDR3 is CASSLGQGNEQFF. In nucleotides, the CDR3 is TGTGCCAGCAGCCTGGGACAGGGAAATGAGCAGTTCTTC.

The chain couples TRBV6-1 to TRBJ1-1; D uncertain. The CDR3 spans 16 residues. CDR1 and CDR2 (germline): MNHNS, SASEGT. The V end lost 3 bases, the J end lost 6 bases, and 20 bases lay between the germline ends. Written as DNA, the CDR3 is TGTGCCAGCAGTGACCTTGCAGCTACCCGAAAGGCTGAAGCTTTCTTT. Amino acids: CASSDLAATRKAEAFF.

The chain joins TRBV6-2 or TRBV6-3 to TRBJ2-2, with D uncertain. Germline V gene sequence: CDR1 MNHEY, CDR2 SVGEGT. The CDR3 covers 15 residues. With 0 bases removed from V and 2 bases from J, the gap between germline ends came to 7 bases. CDR3 sequence: CASSYSDHNTGELFF. The CDR3 DNA sequence: TGTGCCAGCAGTTACTCGGACCATAACACCGGGGAGCTGTTTTTT.

The chain joins TRBV18 to TRBJ1-5; 11 nucleotides line up with TRBD1. Germline trimming cut 3 bases from V and 3 bases from J; bases unmatched to any gene: 4. The germline V gene encodes CDR1 KGHSH and CDR2 LQKENI. This CDR3 contains 16 residues. The CDR3 loop is CASSPGTGGNNQPQHF. The CDR3 region has the DNA TGTGCCAGCTCACCGGGGACAGGGGGGAACAATCAGCCCCAGCATTTT.

To note about this clone: A junction end diverges from the germline sequence, so it may reflect a read error. This chain links TRBV18 with TRBJ2-2; D assignment may be TRBD1 or TRBD2 (5 bases each). This CDR3 has 14 amino acids. CDR1 and CDR2 (germline): KGHSH, LQKENI. In nucleotides, the CDR3 is TGTGCCAGTTCACAGGCGGGGAACACCGGGGAGCTGTTTTTT. Encoded protein: CASSQAGNTGELFF.

The chain couples TRBV7-2 to TRBJ2-1, with 12 bases matching TRBD2. J was trimmed by 4 bases and V by 3 bases; bases with no gene match: 4. The CDR3 contains 16 residues. Germline CDR1 and CDR2: SGHTA and FQGNSA. For the CDR3, the DNA is TGTGCCAGCAGCTTTCTAGCGGGAGGGCTGTACAATGAGCAGTTCTTC. Translating gives CASSFLAGGLYNEQFF. Variable domain in full (rest from reference TRBV7-2 and TRBJ2-1): GAGVSQSPSNKVTEKGKDVELRCDPISGHTALYWYRQSLGQGLEFLIYFQGNSAPDKSGLPSDRFSAERTGGSVSTLTIQRTQQEDSAVYLCASSFLAGGLYNEQFFGPGTRLTVL.

The V and J genes are TRBV18 and TRBJ2-1; weak D call: TRBD1 (6 bases). V was pared by 0 bases and J by 4 bases, with 10 bases between. CDR1 KGHSH and CDR2 LQKENI come from the germline V gene. CDR3 size: 15 residues. The CDR3 loop is CASSPPGAWYNEQFF. Written as DNA, the CDR3 is TGTGCCAGCTCACCACCGGGGGCCTGGTACAATGAGCAGTTCTTC.

The rearrangement uses TRBV4-2 and TRBJ2-3; 12 positions agree with TRBD2. V trimming: 0 bases; J trimming: 5 bases; junction bases outside the gene matches: 3. The germline CDR1 and CDR2 sequences are LGHNA and YNFKEQ. This CDR3 is built from 16 residues. CDR3 protein: CASSQEGLAGRDTQYF. CDR3 bases: TGTGCCAGCAGCCAAGAGGGACTAGCGGGCCGAGATACGCAGTATTTT.

The chain joins TRBV7-9 to TRBJ1-3, with D perhaps TRBD1 (6 bases). Deletions cut 5 bases from V and 3 bases from J, with 14 bases between. Germline CDR1 SEHNR, CDR2 FQNEAQ (reference sequence). The CDR3 is 15 residues long. Here the CDR3 reads CASSHPGAGGNTIYF. Written as DNA, the CDR3 is TGTGCCAGCAGCCACCCAGGGGCGGGTGGAAACACCATATATTTT. Complete variable domain (other parts from reference TRBV7-9 and TRBJ1-3): DTGVSQNPRHKITKRGQNVTFRCDPISEHNRLYWYRQTLGQGPEFLTYFQNEAQLEKSRLLSDRFSAERPKGSFSTLEIQRTEQGDSAMYLCASSHPGAGGNTIYFGEGSWLTVV.

This clone was observed a single time. This chain connects TRBV5-1 to TRBJ2-6; a possible D gene is TRBD1 (6 bases). Germline V gene data show CDR1 as SGHRS and CDR2 as YFSETQ. Trimming left V 3 bases short and J 0 bases short, with 13 bases between. This CDR3 region has 17 residues. Written as DNA, the CDR3 is TGCGCCAGCAGCTCGACAGGCGTCGTCTCTGGGGCCAACGTCCTGACTTTC. Its protein product is CASSSTGVVSGANVLTF.

This chain joins TRBV28 and TRBJ1-6, with 8 positions matching TRBD1. The trim removed 6 bases at V and 9 bases at J, leaving 10 bases unmatched. This CDR3 comprises 15 residues. Looked up from germline, CDR1 is MDHEN and CDR2 is SYDVKM. The CDR3 reads CASSRAQGAASPLHF. The CDR3 nucleotides read TGTGCCAGCAGCAGGGCTCAGGGGGCTGCTTCACCCCTCCACTTT. The full variable domain, its missing parts supplied by reference TRBV28 and TRBJ1-6, is DVKVTQSSRYLVKRTGEKVFLECVQDMDHENMFWYRQDPGLGLRLIYFSYDVKMKEKGDIPEGYSVSREKKERFSLILESASTNQTSMYLCASSRAQGAASPLHFGNGTRLTVT.

V gene TRBV2 combines with J gene TRBJ2-3; 7 positions agree with TRBD1. This CDR3 contains 14 residues. V dropped 6 bases and J dropped 6; count of bases not matched to a gene: 9. The germline V gene has CDR1 SNHLY and CDR2 FYNNEI. This CDR3 reads CASRAGQARDTQYF. In nucleotides, the CDR3 is TGTGCCAGCAGGGCCGGACAGGCTCGGGATACGCAGTATTTT.

V gene TRBV30 combines with J gene TRBJ1-6; D call uncertain. CDR1 is GTSNPN and CDR2 is SVGIG in the germline V gene (reference sequence). The CDR3 is 13 residues long. V gave up 2 bases and J gave up 12 bases, with 14 bases separating them. In nucleotides, the CDR3 is TGTGCCTGGAGTCGGGCAGGAAGTAAACCCCTCCACTTT. It codes for CAWSRAGSKPLHF.

This chain joins TRBV2 and TRBJ1-1; D may be TRBD1 (5 bases). V was pared by 6 bases and J by 4 bases, with 18 bases between. CDR1 and CDR2 from the germline V gene are SNHLY and FYNNEI. This CDR3 has 15 residues. The chain's CDR3 is CASRPRRGVGTEAFF. The CDR3 region has the DNA TGTGCCAGCAGGCCCCGAAGAGGGGTGGGCACTGAAGCTTTCTTT.